The T cell receptor (beta chain) under discussion was sequenced for a study of cytomegalovirus exposure and HLA in healthy donors. As for this clone: Its target is not known.

Primers for the PCR totalled 60 Vbeta and 13 Jbeta. Method: immunoSEQ multiplex PCR; TCRdb's copy keeps in-frame clones and lacks some. The sample yields some 190,000 clones, around 84% seen once. Notes on the study in general: Some V segments, TRBV6-2 and TRBV6-3 among them, were indistinguishable and were therefore excluded.

Germline-derived CDR1 and CDR2 are KGHSH and LQKENI. With 4 bases clipped from V and 8 bases from J, the junction kept 9 bases outside the gene matches. The length of the CDR3 is 15 residues. This sequence was found in a woman aged 18-30 years in good health and CMV-seronegative. The chain recombines TRBV18 with TRBJ1-2; 11 bases line up with TRBD1. Sample: PBMCs. The CDR3 spells CASSHGTGGQHGYTF. The DNA for the CDR3 is TGTGCCAGCTCACACGGGACAGGGGGGCAGCACGGCTACACCTTC.